This T cell receptor beta chain originates from a study of early T cells in non-severe SARS-CoV-2 infection. The CDR3 extends over 12 amino acids. V dropped 1 base and J dropped 4 bases, with 5 bases sitting between them. Each single cDNA molecule received a unique molecular identifier. Each CDR3 protein gets one entry after TCRdb re-called the 5' RACE reads with MiXCR. The sample holds about 98,000 distinct CDR3 sequences; about an eighth are singletons and the top ten take around 7%. This TCR derives from an adult who was a healthcare worker with PCR-confirmed SARS-CoV-2 infection or an uninfected control (not recorded which). The specimen sequenced was whole blood. This chain connects TRBV12-3 or TRBV12-4 to TRBJ2-7; D uncertain. The CDR3 sequence is CASSLGLYEQYF. DNA of the CDR3: TGTGCCAGCAGTTTAGGTCTATACGAGCAGTACTTC.